These T cell receptor beta chains were read from a single sample in a study of graft-versus-host responses after intestinal transplantation. Here immunoSEQ multiplex PCR was the method, and the copy in TCRdb shows in-frame clones only, minus some. The repertoire consists of around 84,000 clones, with around 83% occurring once and the leading ten covering about 18%. Antigens of these TCRs are unknown. The specimen was unstimulated CD8+ T cells sorted from spleen or lymph node cells, collected before intestinal transplant. These receptors all stem from a human donor who received an intestinal transplant. CDR3s include the opening cysteine and the closing phenylalanine or tryptophan. Each record gives: CDR3 DNA, CDR3 protein, CDR3 length, V gene, clone size, D gene, J gene. D genes are given only for firm matches. Only some rows state a clone size, as once, few, many or a class for expanded clones.

TGTGCCAGCAGTAATAAGCGATACGAGCAGTACTTC CASSNKRYEQYF 12 TRBV28 - - TRBJ2-7
TGTGCCAGCAGCTTTAGTAGCGAGTACGAGCAGTACTTC CASSFSSEYEQYF 13 TRBV7-2 - - TRBJ2-7
TGTGCCAGCAGTGACTCACTAGCGGGAGCAGATACGCAGTATTTT CASSDSLAGADTQYF 15 TRBV6-4 - TRBD2 TRBJ2-3
TGTGCCAGCAGTTTATCGGGATCCGGTCAGCCCCAGCATTTT CASSLSGSGQPQHF 14 TRBV28 - - TRBJ1-5
TGTGCCAGCACCACCCCCGGGACAAGTAACTATGGCTACACCTTC CASTTPGTSNYGYTF 15 TRBV2 once - TRBJ1-2
TGTGCCAGCAGCTTGGGGTGGGGCCACGAGCAGTACTTC CASSLGWGHEQYF 13 TRBV5-6 - - TRBJ2-7
TGCAGCGTTGAAGATCTTAGGCAGGGAGCTGGAAACACCATATATTTT CSVEDLRQGAGNTIYF 16 TRBV29-1 - - TRBJ1-3
TGTGCCAGCAGTCTTCGCGGAGGGAACACTGAAGCTTTCTTT CASSLRGGNTEAFF 14 TRBV28 - - TRBJ1-1
TGTACCAGCAGCAGCCGGGACACCAGCTACGAGCAGTACTTC CTSSSRDTSYEQYF 14 TRBV2 - - TRBJ2-7
TGTGCCAGCAGTTACCTTAGCGGAACCAGGGTGGATACGCAGTATTTT CASSYLSGTRVDTQYF 16 TRBV28 - - TRBJ2-3
TGTGCCAGCAACCAAGGGGCGAACAGTGAAGCTTTCTTT CASNQGANSEAFF 13 TRBV4-2 - - TRBJ1-1
TGTGCCAGCAGTCCATTTAAGGGCACCATATATTTT CASSPFKGTIYF 12 TRBV28 - - TRBJ1-3
TGTGCCAGCAGTTACGGACAGCACTCACCTACCTACGAGCAGTACTTC CASSYGQHSPTYEQYF 16 TRBV6-5 - - TRBJ2-7
TGTGCCAGCAGCTTTCCCGGGGGGATCGGGGATACGCAGTATTTT CASSFPGGIGDTQYF 15 TRBV5-4 - TRBD2 TRBJ2-3
TGTGCCAGCAGCTACGGCCCTTCTGGAAACACCATATATTTT CASSYGPSGNTIYF 14 TRBV6-1 - - TRBJ1-3
TGTGCCAGCAGCCGACAGGGAATAAACTCTGGAAACACCATATATTTT CASSRQGINSGNTIYF 16 TRBV6-6 - TRBD1 TRBJ1-3
TGTGCCAGCAGCCCCGGACAGGGGGCCTGGGAGCAGTACTTC CASSPGQGAWEQYF 14 TRBV11-2 - TRBD1 TRBJ2-5
TGTGCCAGCGACGGACTAGCGAAAAACGATGAGCAGTTCTTC CASDGLAKNDEQFF 14 TRBV7-9 - TRBD2 TRBJ2-1
TGTGCCAGCAGTGAATACCGACAGAACACTGAAGCTTTCTTT CASSEYRQNTEAFF 14 TRBV2 - - TRBJ1-1
TGTGCCAGCAGTTGGGGCTGGGCCAGGCTCGAGAAGCAGTACTTC CASSWGWARLEKQYF 15 TRBV28 - - TRBJ2-7
TGTGCCAGCAGCCCCCCCTGGCGGGGGGGAGAGACCCAGTACTTC CASSPPWRGGETQYF 15 TRBV7-9 - TRBD2 TRBJ2-5
TGTGCCAGCTCACCAGGGTTATCAGGGATTAGCAATCAGCCCCAGCATTTT CASSPGLSGISNQPQHF 17 TRBV18 - - TRBJ1-5
TGTGCCAGCAGCTTAGATCTGGCTAGCACAGATACGCAGTATTTT CASSLDLASTDTQYF 15 TRBV11-3 - - TRBJ2-3
TGTGCCAGCAGCGCCGGGACAGGGGTAGCCGGGGAGCTGTTTTTT CASSAGTGVAGELFF 15 TRBV9 few TRBD1 TRBJ2-2
TGTGCCAGCAGTGATCGACTAGCGGGAATTTACAATGAGCAGTTCTTC CASSDRLAGIYNEQFF 16 TRBV2 - TRBD2 TRBJ2-1
TGTGCCAGCAGAGGGCAGGCTGAATCCTACGAGCAGTACTTC CASRGQAESYEQYF 14 TRBV2 once - TRBJ2-7